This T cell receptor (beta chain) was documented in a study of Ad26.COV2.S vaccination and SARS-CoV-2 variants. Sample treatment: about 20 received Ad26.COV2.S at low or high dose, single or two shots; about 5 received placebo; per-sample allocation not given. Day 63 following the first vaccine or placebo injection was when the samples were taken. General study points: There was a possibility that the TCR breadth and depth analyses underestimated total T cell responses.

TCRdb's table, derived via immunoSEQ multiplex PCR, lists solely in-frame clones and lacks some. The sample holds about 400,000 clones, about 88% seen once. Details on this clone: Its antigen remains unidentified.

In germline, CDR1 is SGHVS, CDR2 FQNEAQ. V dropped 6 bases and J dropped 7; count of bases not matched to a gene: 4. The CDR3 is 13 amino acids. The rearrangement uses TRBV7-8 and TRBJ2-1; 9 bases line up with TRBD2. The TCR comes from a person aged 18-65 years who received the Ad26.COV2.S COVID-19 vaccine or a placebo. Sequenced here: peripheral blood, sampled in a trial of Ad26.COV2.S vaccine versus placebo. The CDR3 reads CASRGLAMNEQFF. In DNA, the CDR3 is TGTGCCAGCAGGGGACTAGCCATGAATGAGCAGTTCTTC.